A single sample is the source of the 25 T cell receptor beta chains below, sequenced in a study of T-cell memory formation after mild COVID-19. TCRdb re-called the 5' RACE reads with MiXCR, one entry per CDR3 protein. The sample has around 300,000 distinct CDR3 sequences, approximately 15% seen once; the top ten hold over 20%. What was sequenced was PBMCs or a T cell subset sorted from them (not recorded which). The receptors derive from a young man who had mild COVID-19 (a few samples of this study predate the infection). Cell type and time point are not known.

This clonotype appeared a few times. J is TRBJ1-2 and V is TRBV7-9; D possibly corresponds to TRBD1 (5 bases). Germline assignment: CDR1 SEHNR and CDR2 FQNEAQ (reference sequence). Trimming removed 5 bases at V and 7 bases at J, with 20 bases between. The CDR3 totals 15 residues. In DNA form, the CDR3 reads TGTGCCAGCAGCCGTACCGCCAGGGTTTTAGGTGGCTACACCTTC. It is translated as CASSRTARVLGGYTF. Together with reference TRBV7-9 and TRBJ1-2, the CDR3 gives the full variable domain: DTGVSQNPRHKITKRGQNVTFRCDPISEHNRLYWYRQTLGQGPEFLTYFQNEAQLEKSRLLSDRFSAERPKGSFSTLEIQRTEQGDSAMYLCASSRTARVLGGYTFGSGTRLTVV.

The CDR3 nucleotides are TGTGCCAGCATCGTCTGGTCAGCGAACACCGGGGAGCTGTTTTTT. This sequence encodes CASIVWSANTGELFF. V is TRBV7-9 and J is TRBJ2-2; D unresolved. Trimming took off 7 bases at V and 0 bases at J, with 12 bases between the two ends. CDR1 SEHNR and CDR2 FQNEAQ come from the germline V gene (reference sequence). This CDR3 has 15 residues.

The sample holds a few counts of this clonotype. The chain carries TRBV4-2 and TRBJ2-1; 7 bases fit TRBD2. The CDR3 runs 16 residues. V dropped 3 bases and J dropped 1; count of bases not matched to a gene: 6. From germline, CDR1 is LGHNA and CDR2 YNFKEQ. The CDR3 spells CASSHLLAESYNEQFF. The CDR3, as DNA: TGTGCCAGCAGCCACCTTCTAGCGGAGTCCTACAATGAGCAGTTCTTC.

This clonotype was recorded many times. The chain joins TRBV4-1 to TRBJ1-1; possibly TRBD1 for D (6 bases). V lost 4 bases and J lost 0, with 9 bases in between. There are 14 residues in the CDR3. The germline gives CDR1 MGHRA, CDR2 YSYEKL. CDR3 loop: CASSLQGLNTEAFF. CDR3 DNA sequence: TGCGCCAGCAGCCTCCAGGGGTTGAACACTGAAGCTTTCTTT.

The CDR3 DNA is TGTGCCAGCAGTTCAGGACTGACCTACGAGCAGTACGTC. This codes for CASSSGLTYEQYV. J is TRBJ2-7 and V is TRBV6-2 or TRBV6-3; D is possibly TRBD2 (5 bases). CDR3 length: 13 residues. CDR1 and CDR2 from the germline V gene are MNHEY and SVGEGT. Trimming took off 4 bases at V and 2 bases at J, with 9 bases between the two ends.

The chain recombines TRBV7-9 with TRBJ1-6; TRBD1 matches at 9 bases. V trimming: 4 bases; J trimming: 7 bases; junction bases outside the gene matches: 5. Germline loops: CDR1 SEHNR, CDR2 FQNEAQ (reference sequence). The CDR3 spans 15 residues. The CDR3 nucleotides read TGTGCCAGCAGCTATTGGGACAGGGTCAATTCACCCCTCCACTTT. Amino acid sequence: CASSYWDRVNSPLHF.

This chain uses TRBV27 with TRBJ2-2; D possibly matches TRBD1 or TRBD2 (5 bases each). V lost 2 bases to trimming and J lost 3 bases, with 10 bases between them. Germline lookup yields CDR1 MNHEY and CDR2 SMNVEV (reference sequence). This CDR3 is built from 15 residues. CDR3 sequence (DNA): TGTGCCAGCAGTTTAACGGGGCTGGACACCGGGGAGCTGTTTTTT. This gives the protein CASSLTGLDTGELFF.

This clonotype was seen many times. The genes are TRBV12-3 or TRBV12-4 and TRBJ2-7; D call uncertain. Trimming shortened V by 8 bases and J by 0 bases, and 11 bases separated the two germline ends. The CDR3 runs to 13 residues. The CDR3: CASRTFTSYEQYF. For the CDR3, the DNA is TGTGCCAGCCGCACCTTCACCTCCTACGAGCAGTACTTC.

This clonotype was recorded many times. The V gene is TRBV20-1, the J gene TRBJ2-7, with D unclear. The V gene lost 1 base and the J gene lost 5 bases, with 9 bases spanning the gap. CDR1 and CDR2 (germline): DFQATT, SNEGSKA (reference sequence). The CDR3 consists of 12 residues. The CDR3 is CSARGTIDEQYV. CDR3 nucleotide sequence: TGCAGTGCTAGAGGGACGATCGACGAGCAGTACGTC.

This clonotype was detected many times. The rearrangement links TRBV6-5 to TRBJ2-2; D remains ambiguous. The CDR3 totals 14 residues. The V and J ends lost 7 bases and 7 bases respectively, with 16 bases between them. CDR1 is MNHEY and CDR2 is SVGAGI in the germline V gene. The CDR3 coding sequence is TGTGCCAGCAAAGGTTTTTCGGGTTACGGGGAGCTGTTTTTT. Translated: CASKGFSGYGELFF.

This clonotype was recorded many times. This rearrangement joins TRBV7-6 to TRBJ2-6; D is possibly TRBD1 or TRBD2 (5 bases each). The germline V gene has CDR1 SGHVS and CDR2 FNYEAQ. This CDR3 region has 15 residues. V was trimmed by 1 base and J by 2 bases, leaving 6 bases between them. The CDR3: CASSLGDAGANVLTF. CDR3 nucleotide sequence: TGTGCCAGCAGCTTAGGGGACGCTGGGGCCAACGTCCTGACTTTC. The full variable domain, rest sourced from reference TRBV7-6 and TRBJ2-6, is GAGVSQSPRYKVTKRGQDVALRCDPISGHVSLYWYRQALGQGPEFLTYFNYEAQQDKSGLPNDRFSAERPEGSISTLTIQRTEQRDSAMYRCASSLGDAGANVLTFGAGSRLTVL.

The rearrangement joins TRBV4-2 to TRBJ2-1; 9 nucleotides agree with TRBD2. The CDR3 extends over 17 amino acids. Germline values: CDR1 LGHNA, CDR2 YNFKEQ. V lost 0 bases, J lost 4 bases, and 7 bases stayed unmatched. The CDR3 loop reads CASSQELRGGLYNEQFF. As DNA, the CDR3 is TGTGCCAGCAGCCAAGAGTTGCGGGGGGGCCTATACAATGAGCAGTTCTTC.

The gene calls are TRBV18 and TRBJ2-3, with D tentatively TRBD2 (6 bases). Germline CDR1 reads KGHSH; CDR2 reads LQKENI. V lost 4 bases and J 5 bases, leaving 13 bases between the germline ends. CDR3 length: 14 amino acids. For the CDR3, the DNA is TGTGCCAGCTCACTAGCGGCTTCTCAAGATACGCAGTATTTT. Translation: CASSLAASQDTQYF.

This rearrangement joins TRBV2 to TRBJ1-5; possibly TRBD1 for D (5 bases). This CDR3 has 14 residues. The V and J ends lost 3 bases and 5 bases respectively, with 11 bases between them. Germline V gene sequence: CDR1 SNHLY, CDR2 FYNNEI. CDR3 coding DNA: TGTGCCAGCAGTGACGCGGGGCAGGATCAGCCCCAGCATTTT. Its protein product is CASSDAGQDQPQHF.

The chain is built from TRBV12-3 or TRBV12-4 and TRBJ1-3; no definite D call. This CDR3 has 17 amino acids. V was clipped by 8 bases and J by 0 bases, with 20 bases between them. The CDR3 is CASLDSFYGTSGNTIYF. Written as DNA, the CDR3 is TGTGCCAGCCTAGACTCCTTTTATGGTACCTCTGGAAACACCATATATTTT.

The genes are TRBV4-3 and TRBJ1-4; 9 bases line up with TRBD1. Germline CDR1 reads LGHNA; CDR2 reads YSLEER. This CDR3 spans 16 amino acids. V dropped 4 bases and J dropped 6; count of bases not matched to a gene: 9. The CDR3, as DNA: TGCGCCAGCAGCCGCCTCACAGGGGGCATGGATGAAAAACTGTTTTTT. It is translated as CASSRLTGGMDEKLFF.

The V call is TRBV12-3 or TRBV12-4, the J call TRBJ2-2, with 8 bases matching TRBD1. The CDR3 is made up of 16 amino acids. V shed 6 bases, J shed 0 bases, and the junction held 6 bases outside the gene matches. CDR3 sequence reads: CASRPGQAANTGELFF. The CDR3 DNA is TGTGCCAGCAGACCGGGACAGGCCGCGAACACCGGGGAGCTGTTTTTT.

The chain employs TRBV4-1 and TRBJ1-1, with D perhaps TRBD1 (5 bases). The V gene's germline CDR1 is MGHRA and CDR2 YSYEKL. CDR3 length equals 16 residues. V lost 5 bases and J 8 bases, leaving 24 bases between the germline ends. The CDR3 nucleotides are TGCGCCAGCAGCGCCGCGGGGGAGACGTCGGCCAGGGAAGCTTTCTTT. Protein sequence: CASSAAGETSAREAFF.

As DNA, the CDR3 is TGTGCCAGCAGTTACGTGACGACCGGGGAGCTGTTTTTT. This codes for CASSYVTTGELFF. The V gene is TRBV6-6, the J gene TRBJ2-2, with no clear D. The CDR3 has 13 amino acids. The V gene's germline CDR1 is MNHNY and CDR2 SVGAGI (reference sequence). The V end lost 2 bases, the J end lost 5 bases, and 6 bases lay between the germline ends.

This clonotype has a handful of counts. The J gene is TRBJ1-1, the V gene TRBV20-1, with a possible D match to TRBD1 (6 bases). This CDR3 has 14 residues. Deletions cut 0 bases from V and 6 bases from J, with 14 bases between. Germline V gene sequence: CDR1 DFQATT, CDR2 SNEGSKA (reference sequence). The CDR3 here is CSARDRTESSEAFF. In DNA, the CDR3 is TGCAGTGCTAGAGATCGGACAGAGTCGTCTGAAGCTTTCTTT.

This clonotype was detected many times. The rearrangement links TRBV5-1 to TRBJ2-7; no firm D call. From germline, CDR1 is SGHRS and CDR2 YFSETQ. The V and J ends lost 0 bases and 5 bases respectively, with 9 bases between them. The length of the CDR3 is 13 residues. The CDR3, as DNA: TGCGCCAGCAGCTTGGCCCCCGGCGACGAGCAGTACTTC. Protein product: CASSLAPGDEQYF.

The chain links TRBV9 to TRBJ1-2; D not certain. V lost 1 base, J lost 7 bases, and 8 bases lay in between. This CDR3 is 12 amino acids long. CDR1 and CDR2 from the germline V gene are SGDLS and YYNGEE. As DNA, the CDR3 is TGTGCCAGCAGCGTACCGGGGAGTGGCTACACCTTC. Its translation: CASSVPGSGYTF.

V and J are TRBV6-5 and TRBJ2-3, with unresolved D. This CDR3 region has 13 residues. V was pared by 2 bases and J by 2 bases, with 5 bases between. CDR1 and CDR2 (germline): MNHEY, SVGAGI. The CDR3 nucleotides are TGTGCCAGCAGTTACGATTACACAGATACGCAGTATTTT. It is translated as CASSYDYTDTQYF.

V and J are TRBV6-5 and TRBJ2-1; 16 nucleotides agree with TRBD2. Germline values: CDR1 MNHEY, CDR2 SVGAGI. The CDR3 covers 17 residues. Unmatched junction bases numbered 5, after V lost 0 bases and J lost 9 bases. Here the CDR3 reads CASSYSGTSGGVIEQFF. CDR3 nucleotides: TGTGCCAGCAGTTACTCCGGGACTAGCGGGGGGGTAATTGAGCAGTTCTTC.

This clonotype was found a few times. The rearrangement links TRBV4-1 to TRBJ2-3; maybe TRBD2 (6 bases). CDR1 and CDR2 (germline): MGHRA, YSYEKL. The CDR3 has 16 amino acids. V was pared by 1 base and J by 1 base, with 12 bases between. For the CDR3, the DNA is TGCGCCAGCAGCCAAGGGACTACCCCTGGCACAGATACGCAGTATTTT. Translating it yields CASSQGTTPGTDTQYF.